This T cell receptor beta chain was obtained from a study of T cells and copy number aberrations in small-cell lung cancer. Study conclusions and caveats: Findings need validation given the study's small sample size. Sequencing artifacts are a known risk, since all specimens were formalin-fixed paraffin-embedded.

Turning to this clone: The antigen is undetermined.

Donors had limited-stage small-cell lung cancer and underwent surgical resection in Hangzhou, China, between 2008 and 2020. No donor received preoperative chemotherapy or radiotherapy, or immunotherapy before or after surgery. The CDR3 consists of 13 residues. V lost 5 bases and J 1 base, leaving 8 bases between the germline ends. Germline values: CDR1 MNHEY, CDR2 SMNVEV (reference sequence). Profiled with immunoSEQ multiplex PCR; TCRdb holds only in-frame clones, not every one. The sample carries 7,000 or so clones, around 76% recorded once. The sequencing sample was made of normal tissue next to the tumor. The TCR originated in a woman in her 70s with small cell lung cancer. Some clones in this sample may be carry-over from other donors' samples. The chain has TRBV27 and TRBJ1-2; no reliable D call. The DNA of the CDR3 is TGTGCCAGCAGTCCTGAGGGTAACTATGGCTACACCTTC. Translated: CASSPEGNYGYTF.